This T cell receptor beta chain stems from a study of T cells in Graves' hyperthyroidism and ophthalmopathy. Study results and caveats: Most thyroid clonotypes expanded above 0.001 appeared in blood too. Before onset, ophthalmopathy was predicted by the model a median about six months earlier.

What was amplified from RNA transcripts were TCR beta CDR3 regions. Primed by the HTBI set, a first-round RT-PCR was run on the TCR CDR3. One entry per CDR3 protein, called by TCRdb with MiXCR from the multiplex PCR reads. The sample consists of 500,000 to 800,000 distinct CDR3 sequences, about 45% of them appearing once. This clonotype was seen many times. Its antigen is currently unknown. The CDR3 is 12 residues long. Trimming left V 6 bases short and J 8 bases short, with 16 bases between. Germline V gene sequence: CDR1 SQVTM, CDR2 ANQGSEA. Any patient presenting with uncontrolled infection, other autoimmune disease, pregnancy or lactation was left out. The diagnostic basis comprised clinical symptoms, serum thyroxine and TRAb, thyroid ultrasound and orbital computed tomography.

The chain is built from TRBV29-1 and TRBJ1-2; TRBD1 is a possible D gene (6 bases). The clonotype was recovered from an adult man with Graves' disease, either hyperthyroidism or ophthalmopathy (not recorded which). Sequenced: peripheral blood or thyroid tissue (not recorded which). CDR3 loop: CSVQTGLGGYTF. The CDR3 DNA follows: TGCAGCGTACAAACAGGGCTGGGAGGCTACACCTTC.